This entry is about one TCR beta chain. Trimming took 4 bases from V and 7 from J; bases not matched to a gene: 3. This CDR3 is built from 14 residues. From germline, CDR1 is SGHTA and CDR2 FQGNSA. TCRdb's table, derived via immunoSEQ multiplex PCR, lists solely in-frame clones and lacks some. The top ten hold roughly an eighth of the sample, which has approximately 200,000 clones, more than 60% seen once. The data are from a study of blood T cell repertoires in COVID-19. The J gene is TRBJ1-4, the V gene TRBV7-2; 10 bases line up with TRBD1. This clonotype originated in a woman aged 50 to 60 with acute or convalescent COVID-19. The sequenced sample was peripheral blood. The CDR3 DNA follows: TGTGCCAGCAGCTCGGACAGGGGGTCTGAAAAACTGTTTTTT. This gives the protein CASSSDRGSEKLFF.